The sequence of this T cell receptor beta chain was determined in a study of T cell responses to AZD1222 COVID-19 vaccine. Timing groups of about 4 and about 12 weeks for second doses were pooled. Study-wide findings and caveats: Vaccine-associated CD4 TCRs spanned spike, dominant at 160-218 and 743-854.

Produced via immunoSEQ multiplex PCR; TCRdb's table is partial and in-frame only. The table records approximately 270,000 clones, 94% of them present only once. Comments on this clone: Its matching antigen is unknown.

This CDR3 comprises 14 residues. Trimming cost V 3 bases and J 3 bases, with 11 bases left between them. Germline values: CDR1 SGHVS, CDR2 FQNEAQ. The starting material was peripheral blood, obtained 28 days after the second AZD1222 dose. This chain links TRBV7-8 with TRBJ1-1, with D tentatively TRBD1 (5 bases). The origin of this receptor is an adult who received the AZD1222 COVID-19 vaccine. The CDR3 nucleotides are TGTGCCAGCAGCTTGGGGTCGGGACACACTGAAGCTTTCTTT. Translating gives CASSLGSGHTEAFF.